This T cell receptor beta chain was recovered during a study of T cell repertoires in cytomegalovirus infection. On the study more broadly: Both CMV infection and a matching HLA type were indicated by public TCR beta signatures.

This CDR3 is 16 amino acids long. The germline V gene has CDR1 SGHAT and CDR2 FQNNGV. The V end lost 4 bases, the J end lost 4 bases, and 18 bases lay between the germline ends. This clonotype was recorded only once. As yet, its antigen is unknown. TCRdb passed the reads through MiXCR, listing each CDR3 protein once. The sample lists 600,000 to 700,000 distinct CDR3 sequences, 33% occurring once. The chain employs TRBV11-2 and TRBJ2-3; D unresolved. This clonotype was sampled from a human donor in good health (CMV status not recorded). Some clones in this sample may be carry-over from other donors' samples. The specimen was cultured PBMCs, collected from culture after CMV antigen stimulation. The CDR3 region has the DNA TGTGCCAGCAGCTCGCCCTCAACCGGGTCCGCAGATACGCAGTATTTT. It specifies CASSSPSTGSADTQYF.